Following are 8 T cell receptor beta chains from one sample sequenced in a study of shared T cell receptors in the human thymus. Sequencing was performed with immunoSEQ multiplex PCR; in TCRdb, only in-frame clones are kept and a portion is missing. The data show some 660,000 clones, approximately 89% seen once. The same sample was also studied in work on human thymus T cells.

Source material: thymocytes. The receptor source for this set is a boy younger than two with a congenital heart defect.

The chain combines TRBV6-1 with TRBJ2-7; D perhaps matches TRBD2 (6 bases). The germline V gene has CDR1 MNHNS and CDR2 SASEGT. CDR3 length: 11 residues. Trimming shortened V by 11 bases and J by 4 bases, and 12 bases separated the two germline ends. The CDR3 protein is CAGEDMYEQYF. As DNA, the CDR3 is TGTGCCGGGGAGGACATGTACGAGCAGTACTTC.

This clone was picked up a small number of times. The CDR3 spells CASSQEPTGGWYEQYF. The CDR3 DNA reads TGTGCCAGCAGCCAAGAACCGACAGGGGGCTGGTACGAGCAGTACTTC. This rearrangement joins TRBV4-2 to TRBJ2-7; TRBD1 matches 10 bases. CDR1 and CDR2 from the germline V gene are LGHNA and YNFKEQ. Trimming removed 0 bases from V and 4 bases from J; junction bases left unmatched: 6. The CDR3 contains 16 residues.

This sequence joins TRBV15 and TRBJ1-6; 10 bases fit TRBD1. The CDR3 consists of 15 residues. CDR1 and CDR2 (germline): LNHNV, YYDKDF (reference sequence). V gave up 5 bases and J gave up 10 bases; unmatched junction bases: 8. The CDR3 loop is CATSARDRGRSPLHF. CDR3 in DNA: TGTGCCACCAGCGCCCGGGACAGGGGACGATCACCCCTCCACTTT.

The V and J genes are TRBV12-5 and TRBJ2-3, with 11 bases aligning to TRBD2. The V gene end was trimmed by 5 bases and the J gene end by 0 bases; junction bases not matched to a gene: 10. This CDR3 spans 18 amino acids. Germline V lookup: CDR1 LGHNT, CDR2 FRNRAP. In DNA form, the CDR3 reads TGTGCTAGTGGTCCGGCTAGCGGGAGGCCCACTAGCACAGATACGCAGTATTTT. Residues: CASGPASGRPTSTDTQYF.

J is TRBJ2-5 and V is TRBV5-1, with 10 bases identical to TRBD2. The V segment lost 6 bases and the J segment 2 bases; nucleotides outside the gene matches: 10. The CDR3 is 16 residues long. Germline CDR1 SGHRS, CDR2 YFSETQ. As DNA, the CDR3 is TGCGCCAGCAACATAGCGGGGGGACCTATTCAAGAGACCCAGTACTTC. The encoded protein is CASNIAGGPIQETQYF.

This clone appeared a single time. The CDR3, as DNA: TGTGCCAGCAGCGTATCCGGACAAGAGGACTATGGCTACACCTTC. It codes for CASSVSGQEDYGYTF. The rearrangement links TRBV9 to TRBJ1-2, with D possibly matching TRBD1 (5 bases). The CDR3 runs 15 residues. Trimming pared 1 base from V and 3 bases from J, leaving 13 bases between. Germline CDR1 reads SGDLS; CDR2 reads YYNGEE.

This clone was seen just once. The chain couples TRBV5-6 to TRBJ2-7, with D possibly TRBD2 on 6 matching bases. The CDR3 is 14 amino acids. Germline CDR1 reads SGHDT; CDR2 reads YYEEEE. V dropped 5 bases and J dropped 1 base, with 13 bases sitting between them. CDR3 region: CASRKRAYSYEQYF. CDR3 coding DNA: TGTGCCAGCAGAAAGCGGGCCTATTCCTACGAGCAGTACTTC.

The J gene is TRBJ2-3, the V gene TRBV7-2, with 8 bases that match TRBD1. This CDR3 spans 15 amino acids. Trimming removed 4 bases from V and 4 bases from J; junction bases left unmatched: 7. From germline, CDR1 is SGHTA and CDR2 FQGNSA. The CDR3 bases are TGTGCCAGCAGCTCGAGGACAGGGTTGGCAGATACGCAGTATTTT. Translation gives CASSSRTGLADTQYF.